This T cell receptor (beta chain) was recorded in a study of cytomegalovirus exposure and HLA in healthy donors. Study-wide findings and caveats: There were reportedly fewer N-insertions in an Asian-associated ancestry cluster than the roughly 700-donor mean, in a later analysis.

Details on this clone: Its antigen is still unknown.

PCR primers comprised 60 Vbeta and 13 Jbeta primers. Profiling relied on immunoSEQ multiplex PCR, and the TCRdb table lists in-frame clones only, not all of them. The sample holds about 140,000 clones, around 72% seen once. The sample comprised PBMCs. The sequence came from a middle-aged woman in good health and CMV-seronegative.

The CDR3 loop is CASSLLAGGNNEQFF. CDR3 nucleotides: TGTGCCAGCAGCCTCCTAGCGGGGGGGAACAATGAGCAGTTCTTC. The chain is built from TRBV5-6 and TRBJ2-1; 12 bases are shared with TRBD2. Germline V gene data show CDR1 as SGHDT and CDR2 as YYEEEE. The CDR3 length is 15 residues. Trimming cost V 4 bases and J 5 bases; bases outside gene matches: 4.